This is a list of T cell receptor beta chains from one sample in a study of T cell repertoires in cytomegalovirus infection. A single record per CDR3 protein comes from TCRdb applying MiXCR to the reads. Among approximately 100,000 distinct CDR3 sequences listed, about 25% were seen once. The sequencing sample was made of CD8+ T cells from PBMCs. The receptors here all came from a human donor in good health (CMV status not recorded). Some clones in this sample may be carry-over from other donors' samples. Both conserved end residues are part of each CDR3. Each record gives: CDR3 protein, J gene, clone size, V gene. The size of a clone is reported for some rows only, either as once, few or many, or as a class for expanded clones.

cdr3_aa: CASSVAGGPREQYF
j_call: TRBJ2-7
clone_size: .
v_call: TRBV9

cdr3_aa: CASSLSETSYNEQFF
j_call: TRBJ2-1
clone_size: many
v_call: TRBV7-9

cdr3_aa: CASSLSFIGQDGYTF
j_call: TRBJ1-2
clone_size: many
v_call: TRBV7-2

cdr3_aa: CASSLPRTDNSPLHF
j_call: TRBJ1-6
clone_size: few
v_call: TRBV28

cdr3_aa: CASSYGAGTSGVYEQYF
j_call: TRBJ2-7
clone_size: .
v_call: TRBV6-1

cdr3_aa: CASSPSGTGNQPQHF
j_call: TRBJ1-5
clone_size: .
v_call: TRBV27

cdr3_aa: CASSFPRTGTNTGELFF
j_call: TRBJ2-2
clone_size: .
v_call: TRBV5-6

cdr3_aa: CASRLYGGVGTDTQYF
j_call: TRBJ2-3
clone_size: .
v_call: TRBV6-5

cdr3_aa: CASSLSGDPSYNEQFF
j_call: TRBJ2-1
clone_size: .
v_call: TRBV9

cdr3_aa: CSVEGNQETQYF
j_call: TRBJ2-5
clone_size: few
v_call: TRBV29-1

cdr3_aa: CASSDLEGPNTGELFF
j_call: TRBJ2-2
clone_size: .
v_call: TRBV6-2/TRBV6-3

cdr3_aa: CASSQLGGEGYTQYF
j_call: TRBJ2-3
clone_size: many
v_call: TRBV11-2

cdr3_aa: CASSLSWNTGKLFF
j_call: TRBJ2-2
clone_size: .
v_call: TRBV5-8

cdr3_aa: CASSYGLVEQFF
j_call: TRBJ2-1
clone_size: few
v_call: TRBV6-2/TRBV6-3

cdr3_aa: CSGGINEQFF
j_call: TRBJ2-1
clone_size: many
v_call: TRBV20-1

cdr3_aa: CSVRTSGSPGTQYF
j_call: TRBJ2-5
clone_size: few
v_call: TRBV29-1

cdr3_aa: CASSLDRTDTQYF
j_call: TRBJ2-3
clone_size: many
v_call: TRBV7-3

cdr3_aa: CASSFDSLGETQYF
j_call: TRBJ2-5
clone_size: few
v_call: TRBV6-1

cdr3_aa: CASRPSGLGQFF
j_call: TRBJ2-1
clone_size: many
v_call: TRBV7-9

cdr3_aa: CASSSRFEQYF
j_call: TRBJ2-7
clone_size: .
v_call: TRBV5-6

cdr3_aa: CASSEGDSLTETQYF
j_call: TRBJ2-3
clone_size: .
v_call: TRBV25-1

cdr3_aa: CASSLVDRGGETQYF
j_call: TRBJ2-5
clone_size: .
v_call: TRBV5-5

cdr3_aa: CASSDRGRSGGYTF
j_call: TRBJ1-2
clone_size: many
v_call: TRBV10-2

cdr3_aa: CASSPGGIEGYTF
j_call: TRBJ1-2
clone_size: .
v_call: TRBV7-9

cdr3_aa: CASSFGDITYEQYF
j_call: TRBJ2-7
clone_size: few
v_call: TRBV5-1

cdr3_aa: CSASTGTDYEQYF
j_call: TRBJ2-7
clone_size: .
v_call: TRBV20-1

cdr3_aa: CSVETGAGYEQYF
j_call: TRBJ2-7
clone_size: .
v_call: TRBV29-1

cdr3_aa: CASSSEGDKKETQCF
j_call: TRBJ2-5
clone_size: many
v_call: TRBV7-2

cdr3_aa: CASSPRDHGFYEQYF
j_call: TRBJ2-7
clone_size: many
v_call: TRBV7-6

cdr3_aa: CASTPTPGYQETQYF
j_call: TRBJ2-5
clone_size: few
v_call: TRBV28

cdr3_aa: CASRVGQGPDTQYF
j_call: TRBJ2-3
clone_size: few
v_call: TRBV27

cdr3_aa: CASSPPGSQETQYF
j_call: TRBJ2-5
clone_size: .
v_call: TRBV7-9

cdr3_aa: CASSWGVGQPQHF
j_call: TRBJ1-5
clone_size: many
v_call: TRBV7-2

cdr3_aa: CASSYPVGSSGPQIYPDTQYF
j_call: TRBJ2-3
clone_size: many
v_call: TRBV7-2

cdr3_aa: CASSPRGSDSYEQYF
j_call: TRBJ2-7
clone_size: many
v_call: TRBV7-9

cdr3_aa: CASSLPAGSIISYEQYF
j_call: TRBJ2-7
clone_size: .
v_call: TRBV7-8

cdr3_aa: CASSASRGGLDYEQYF
j_call: TRBJ2-7
clone_size: few
v_call: TRBV9

cdr3_aa: CASSQDPRLEGPVSYEQYF
j_call: TRBJ2-7
clone_size: .
v_call: TRBV14

cdr3_aa: CASSPRLAGTDNEQFF
j_call: TRBJ2-1
clone_size: .
v_call: TRBV7-9

cdr3_aa: CASSFRSSGSNEQFF
j_call: TRBJ2-1
clone_size: .
v_call: TRBV7-4

cdr3_aa: CASSSSGNSYNEQFF
j_call: TRBJ2-1
clone_size: many
v_call: TRBV11-2

cdr3_aa: CASSQDPRNTEAFF
j_call: TRBJ1-1
clone_size: few
v_call: TRBV4-3

cdr3_aa: CASRASGELFF
j_call: TRBJ2-2
clone_size: .
v_call: TRBV19

cdr3_aa: CASSTGQGVNYEQYF
j_call: TRBJ2-7
clone_size: .
v_call: TRBV19

cdr3_aa: CASSFGPGGAKSLNEQFF
j_call: TRBJ2-1
clone_size: .
v_call: TRBV7-8

cdr3_aa: CASNPGGASEQFF
j_call: TRBJ2-1
clone_size: few
v_call: TRBV7-2

cdr3_aa: CASSQAWDSPNTEAFF
j_call: TRBJ1-1
clone_size: many
v_call: TRBV4-3

cdr3_aa: CASSLAVGGELFF
j_call: TRBJ2-2
clone_size: .
v_call: TRBV11-3

cdr3_aa: CASSSPRDRGGQGDEQYF
j_call: TRBJ2-7
clone_size: few
v_call: TRBV7-9

cdr3_aa: CASSSGTGSYEQYF
j_call: TRBJ2-7
clone_size: many
v_call: TRBV7-9

cdr3_aa: CASSPSGRVEQYF
j_call: TRBJ2-7
clone_size: .
v_call: TRBV7-6

cdr3_aa: CASSQDSAGGPADTQYF
j_call: TRBJ2-3
clone_size: few
v_call: TRBV4-3

cdr3_aa: CASSSDSLNEQFF
j_call: TRBJ2-1
clone_size: many
v_call: TRBV7-2

cdr3_aa: CASSLSRSGRGETQYF
j_call: TRBJ2-5
clone_size: .
v_call: TRBV27

cdr3_aa: CASTGEGNQPQHF
j_call: TRBJ1-5
clone_size: few
v_call: TRBV11-2

cdr3_aa: CASSLGVVPGELFF
j_call: TRBJ2-2
clone_size: .
v_call: TRBV4-3

cdr3_aa: CASSSARQGRDGYTF
j_call: TRBJ1-2
clone_size: many
v_call: TRBV7-8

cdr3_aa: CASSLFDYEAFF
j_call: TRBJ1-1
clone_size: few
v_call: TRBV28

cdr3_aa: CASSSGGGSSYEQYF
j_call: TRBJ2-7
clone_size: many
v_call: TRBV11-2